The 31 T cell receptor beta chains reported below all come from one sample, sequenced in a study of early T cells in non-severe SARS-CoV-2 infection. TCRdb analysed the 5' RACE reads with MiXCR anew, one entry per CDR3 protein. Seen here are tens of thousands of distinct CDR3 sequences, around 9.3% observed once, and the top ten hold 20% to 25%. Sequencing input: whole blood. Receptors originate from an adult who was a healthcare worker with PCR-confirmed SARS-CoV-2 infection or an uninfected control (not recorded which).

The sample holds a few counts of this clonotype. The chain uses TRBV7-9 and TRBJ2-7, with D maybe TRBD2 (5 bases). The CDR3 totals 16 residues. Trimming pared 4 bases from V and 0 bases from J, leaving 16 bases between. Germline V gene data show CDR1 as SEHNR and CDR2 as FQNEAQ (reference sequence). The CDR3 DNA reads as TGTGCCAGCAGCTCATCGTGGGGAACTAGCTCCTACGAGCAGTACTTC. As protein: CASSSSWGTSSYEQYF.

This clonotype occurred a few times. The gene calls are TRBV2 and TRBJ1-6; no reliable D call. The V gene's germline CDR1 is SNHLY and CDR2 FYNNEI. This CDR3 is built from 14 residues. V lost 1 base to trimming and J lost 7 bases, with 8 bases between them. The CDR3 is CASSEEPGNSPLHF. The CDR3 nucleotides read TGTGCCAGCAGTGAAGAGCCGGGGAATTCACCCCTCCACTTT.

The rearrangement joins TRBV3-1 to TRBJ2-1; D is unresolved. Trimming removed 2 bases from V and 10 bases from J, with 15 bases in between. The CDR3 has 14 residues. Germline lookup yields CDR1 LGHDT and CDR2 YNNKEL (reference sequence). The CDR3 bases are TGTGCCAGCAGCCAACCCTCAGCTCTGGCGGAGCAGTTCTTC. It yields the protein CASSQPSALAEQFF.

CDR3 DNA sequence: TGTGCCAGTAGTAGCGGACTAGTCACGACCCAGTACTTC. This gives the protein CASSSGLVTTQYF. The chain links TRBV19 to TRBJ2-5; 7 bases map to TRBD2. The CDR3 contains 13 residues. In germline, CDR1 is LNHDA, CDR2 SQIVND (reference sequence). The junction had 6 bases not matched to a gene; V was cut back by 4 bases and J by 7 bases. Together with reference TRBV19 and TRBJ2-5, the CDR3 gives the full variable domain: DGGITQSPKYLFRKEGQNVTLSCEQNLNHDAMYWYRQDPGQGLRLIYYSQIVNDFQKGDIAEGYSVSREKKESFPLTVTSAQKNPTAFYLCASSSGLVTTQYFGPGTRLLVL.

At least ten counts were recorded for this clonotype. The chain couples TRBV7-2 to TRBJ2-3; D perhaps matches TRBD1 (5 bases). Germline loops: CDR1 SGHTA, CDR2 FQGNSA. V gave up 1 base and J gave up 4 bases, with 12 bases separating them. The CDR3 extends over 15 amino acids. CDR3 protein: CASSLVGAGPDTQYF. CDR3 DNA: TGTGCCAGCAGCTTAGTAGGGGCCGGGCCAGATACGCAGTATTTT.

The chain links TRBV20-1 to TRBJ1-1; maybe TRBD1 (6 bases). Germline CDR1 is DFQATT and CDR2 is SNEGSKA (reference sequence). There are 14 residues in the CDR3. The ends were cut back, 3 bases at V and 3 bases at J, with 14 bases in the middle. The DNA of the CDR3 is TGCAGTGCTAGTCCGGGGGCTTATTACACTGAAGCTTTCTTT. This sequence encodes CSASPGAYYTEAFF.

This clonotype was seen only a few times. The CDR3: CASSERAGGFQETQYF. CDR3 DNA sequence: TGCGCCAGCAGTGAGAGGGCGGGGGGATTCCAAGAGACCCAGTACTTC. The rearrangement links TRBV10-2 to TRBJ2-5; 8 positions match TRBD2. V shed 2 bases, J shed 1 base, and the junction held 6 bases outside the gene matches. The CDR3 runs to 16 residues. Germline values: CDR1 WSHSY, CDR2 SAAADI.

This clonotype was detected only once. This sequence joins TRBV2 and TRBJ1-6; D remains unclear. Germline V gene lookup returns CDR1 SNHLY and CDR2 FYNNEI. Trimming removed 8 bases from V and 8 bases from J, with 13 bases in between. The CDR3 contains 13 residues. The chain's CDR3 is CASDEREDSPLHF. For the CDR3, the DNA is TGTGCCAGCGACGAGAGGGAGGATTCACCCCTCCACTTT.

This clonotype was picked up a small number of times. V gene TRBV11-1 combines with J gene TRBJ2-5, with TRBD2 as a possible D gene (6 bases). The CDR3 is 14 residues long. The germline V gene encodes CDR1 SGHAT and CDR2 FQDESV (reference sequence). The V gene lost 1 base and the J gene lost 5 bases, with 11 bases spanning the gap. The CDR3 DNA reads as TGTGCCAGCAGCTTAGTGGCGGGACGGGAGACCCAGTACTTC. It encodes CASSLVAGRETQYF.

This chain links TRBV5-1 with TRBJ2-3; D is uncertain. Trimming shortened V by 3 bases and J by 1 base, and 9 bases separated the two germline ends. Looked up from germline, CDR1 is SGHRS and CDR2 is YFSETQ. The CDR3 has 14 amino acids. DNA for the CDR3: TGCGCCAGCAGCTCCCCGGAACGCACAGATACGCAGTATTTT. Translation gives CASSSPERTDTQYF.

The genes are TRBV20-1 and TRBJ1-2, with a weak D call TRBD1 (6 bases). Germline assignment: CDR1 DFQATT and CDR2 SNEGSKA (reference sequence). There are 12 residues in the CDR3. V gave up 1 base and J gave up 6 bases, with 9 bases separating them. CDR3 loop: CSARGGGDGYTF. DNA of the CDR3: TGCAGTGCTAGAGGTGGGGGCGATGGCTACACCTTC.

This clonotype was found many times. This chain uses TRBV7-9 with TRBJ2-7; D is unresolved. This CDR3 has 12 amino acids. CDR1 and CDR2 from the germline V gene are SEHNR and FQNEAQ (reference sequence). Trimming cost V 4 bases and J 2 bases, with 6 bases left between them. This chain's CDR3 is CASSSSAYEQYF. The CDR3 DNA reads as TGTGCCAGCAGCTCTTCAGCCTACGAGCAGTACTTC.

J is TRBJ1-5 and V is TRBV5-1; D not certain. CDR3 length equals 14 residues. CDR1 SGHRS and CDR2 YFSETQ come from the germline V gene. Trimming cost V 6 bases and J 5 bases, with 15 bases left between them. In nucleotides, the CDR3 is TGCGCCAGCAAAGAATCTCCCGCGGATCAGCCCCAGCATTTT. The encoded protein is CASKESPADQPQHF.

The chain has TRBV7-2 and TRBJ1-1; 10 bases fit TRBD1. Per the germline V gene, CDR1 is SGHTA and CDR2 is FQGNSA. V was clipped by 8 bases and J by 3 bases; unmatched bases: 12. This CDR3 spans 16 amino acids. The CDR3: CASGSRDRGGYTEAFF. The CDR3 region has the DNA TGTGCCAGCGGGTCTCGGGACAGGGGAGGGTACACTGAAGCTTTCTTT. Complete variable domain (other parts from reference TRBV7-2 and TRBJ1-1): GAGVSQSPSNKVTEKGKDVELRCDPISGHTALYWYRQSLGQGLEFLIYFQGNSAPDKSGLPSDRFSAERTGGSVSTLTIQRTQQEDSAVYLCASGSRDRGGYTEAFFGQGTRLTVV.

This clonotype was recorded a few times. This chain joins TRBV7-8 and TRBJ1-6; possible D gene TRBD1, 5 bases. V lost 2 bases, J lost 8 bases, and 13 bases lay in between. There are 15 residues in the CDR3. Germline assignment: CDR1 SGHVS and CDR2 FQNEAQ. The CDR3 DNA reads TGTGCCAGCAGCTTATTAGGGATACAGGATTCACCCCTCCACTTT. Residues: CASSLLGIQDSPLHF.

This clonotype has a handful of counts. CDR3 sequence: CASSLGPSEETQYF. CDR3 bases: TGTGCCAGCAGCTTAGGACCCAGCGAGGAGACCCAGTACTTC. This rearrangement joins TRBV7-3 to TRBJ2-5; D unresolved. Per germline, CDR1 SGHTA and CDR2 FQGTGA. The CDR3 contains 14 residues. V was trimmed by 2 bases and J by 5 bases, leaving 12 bases between them.

This clonotype was seen more than once but under ten times. The V and J genes are TRBV11-2 and TRBJ1-1; TRBD1 aligns across 10 bases. V lost 4 bases to trimming and J lost 6 bases; unmatched junction nucleotides: 5. Germline-derived CDR1 and CDR2 are SGHAT and FQNNGV. The CDR3 extends over 14 amino acids. The CDR3 DNA reads TGTGCCAGCAGCTCGGGACAGGGGAGGTCTGAAGCTTTCTTT. Amino acids: CASSSGQGRSEAFF.

This clonotype was observed at least ten times. The chain employs TRBV20-1 and TRBJ2-3; 10 bases line up with TRBD2. The CDR3 is 14 amino acids. The trim removed 3 bases at V and 4 bases at J, leaving 4 bases unmatched. Germline V gives CDR1 DFQATT, CDR2 SNEGSKA (reference sequence). In DNA form, the CDR3 reads TGCAGTGCTAGCGCCCTAGCGGGGGCAGATACGCAGTATTTT. Amino acid sequence: CSASALAGADTQYF.

The chain is built from TRBV11-2 and TRBJ2-5; D remains ambiguous. The length of the CDR3 is 9 residues. In germline, CDR1 is SGHAT, CDR2 FQNNGV. CDR3 loop: CYPVGTQYF. CDR3 nucleotide sequence: TGTTACCCCGTCGGGACCCAGTACTTC.

This clonotype was seen many times. The rearrangement uses TRBV11-2 and TRBJ2-5; 8 nucleotides match TRBD2. CDR1 and CDR2 from the germline V gene are SGHAT and FQNNGV. Unmatched junction bases numbered 10, after V lost 5 bases and J lost 5 bases. CDR3 length: 15 residues. The CDR3 DNA reads TGTGCCAGCAGCCAGAAAAGCGGGGGTGTCGAGACCCAGTACTTC. Its protein product is CASSQKSGGVETQYF.

The rearrangement links TRBV12-3 or TRBV12-4 to TRBJ1-1, with D possibly TRBD1 on 5 matching bases. The V gene lost 7 bases and the J gene lost 1 base, with 10 bases spanning the gap. CDR3 length: 13 residues. The CDR3 DNA follows: TGTGCCAGCACTACCCAGGGGAACACTGAAGCTTTCTTT. Its protein product is CASTTQGNTEAFF.

This clonotype has a handful of counts. The V and J genes are TRBV20-1 and TRBJ1-1; D is uncertain. V lost 0 bases and J lost 5, with 16 bases in between. The CDR3 covers 15 residues. CDR1 DFQATT and CDR2 SNEGSKA come from the germline V gene (reference sequence). CDR3 DNA sequence: TGCAGTGCTAGAGATGCGTCCGTACCCGGGACTGAAGCTTTCTTT. Amino acid sequence: CSARDASVPGTEAFF.

A few counts support this clonotype. The V gene is TRBV6-6, the J gene TRBJ1-3; D call uncertain. The CDR3 spans 16 residues. V was trimmed by 2 bases and J by 0 bases, leaving 11 bases between them. Per the germline V gene, CDR1 is MNHNY and CDR2 is SVGAGI (reference sequence). The CDR3 reads CASSYAPAASGNTIYF. CDR3 DNA: TGTGCCAGCAGTTACGCCCCGGCAGCCTCTGGAAACACCATATATTTT.

The table lists this clonotype with many counts. The rearrangement joins TRBV5-5 to TRBJ2-1; D unresolved. This CDR3 spans 16 amino acids. V was shortened by 0 bases and J by 0 bases, with 10 bases between the two germline ends. CDR1 is SGHKS and CDR2 is YYEKEE in the germline V gene (reference sequence). The CDR3 spells CASSLVRASSYNEQFF. Written as DNA, the CDR3 is TGTGCCAGCAGCTTGGTTAGGGCTAGCTCCTACAATGAGCAGTTCTTC.

This clonotype was seen ten or more times. This rearrangement joins TRBV7-9 to TRBJ2-3, with 12 nucleotides matching TRBD2. V shed 3 bases and J 2 bases; nucleotides not matched to a gene: 3. The CDR3 totals 16 residues. Germline-derived CDR1 and CDR2 are SEHNR and FQNEAQ (reference sequence). The CDR3 here is CASSLTSGGDTDTQYF. DNA of the CDR3: TGTGCCAGCAGCTTGACTAGCGGGGGTGACACAGATACGCAGTATTTT. Drawing the rest from reference TRBV7-9 and TRBJ2-3, the complete variable domain is DTGVSQNPRHKITKRGQNVTFRCDPISEHNRLYWYRQTLGQGPEFLTYFQNEAQLEKSRLLSDRFSAERPKGSFSTLEIQRTEQGDSAMYLCASSLTSGGDTDTQYFGPGTRLTVL.

This clonotype was seen at least ten times. V gene TRBV29-1 combines with J gene TRBJ1-1; D remains ambiguous. V gave up 4 bases and J gave up 7 bases, with 13 bases separating them. The CDR3 covers 12 residues. CDR1 SQVTM and CDR2 ANQGSEA come from the germline V gene. The DNA for the CDR3 is TGCAGCGTTGCCACGGTAGGAGGTGAAGCTTTCTTT. This codes for CSVATVGGEAFF.

This clonotype came up a few times. The chain has TRBV12-3 or TRBV12-4 and TRBJ1-6; D unclear. V was clipped by 5 bases and J by 14 bases, with 16 bases between them. This CDR3 has 13 amino acids. CDR3 region: CASSPDGEKSLHF. The CDR3 DNA follows: TGTGCCAGCAGTCCCGACGGGGAAAAGTCCCTCCACTTT.

This clonotype has ten or more counts. The rearrangement uses TRBV5-5 and TRBJ2-7; TRBD2 matches 12 bases. From germline, CDR1 is SGHKS and CDR2 YYEKEE (reference sequence). The ends lost 3 bases at V and 7 bases at J; junction bases unmatched: 8. The CDR3 totals 15 residues. The CDR3 loop reads CASSSTSGGGREQYF. The DNA of the CDR3 is TGTGCCAGCAGCTCGACTAGCGGGGGAGGGAGAGAGCAGTACTTC.

This chain uses TRBV18 with TRBJ2-1, with D perhaps matching TRBD1 or TRBD2 (5 bases each). CDR1 and CDR2 (germline): KGHSH, LQKENI. The CDR3 is 17 amino acids. V was pared by 2 bases and J by 3 bases, with 17 bases between. Here the CDR3 DNA reads TGTGCCAGCTCACCAGGGACCGGGACCAGATTCTACAATGAGCAGTTCTTC. The encoded protein is CASSPGTGTRFYNEQFF. Full variable domain (remainder filled in from reference TRBV18 and TRBJ2-1): NAGVMQNPRHLVRRRGQEARLRCSPMKGHSHVYWYRQLPEEGLKFMVYLQKENIIDESGMPKERFSAEFPKEGPSILRIQQVVRGDSAAYFCASSPGTGTRFYNEQFFGPGTRLTVL.

This clonotype was picked up a small number of times. The V and J genes are TRBV15 and TRBJ2-5; the D is unclear. Deletions cut 6 bases from V and 7 bases from J, with 12 bases between. This CDR3 region has 12 residues. Per the germline V gene, CDR1 is LNHNV and CDR2 is YYDKDF (reference sequence). The CDR3 sequence: CATSGPQRTQYF. The DNA for the CDR3 is TGTGCCACCAGTGGCCCCCAGAGGACCCAGTACTTC.

Many counts were recorded for this clonotype. The V call is TRBV4-2, the J call TRBJ2-1; 10 nucleotides line up with TRBD2. Germline V gene sequence: CDR1 LGHNA, CDR2 YNFKEQ. V was clipped by 7 bases and J by 3 bases; unmatched bases: 9. CDR3 length: 16 amino acids. CDR3 loop: CASNPLAGAFYNEQFF. As DNA, the CDR3 is TGTGCCAGCAACCCCCTAGCGGGGGCTTTCTACAATGAGCAGTTCTTC.